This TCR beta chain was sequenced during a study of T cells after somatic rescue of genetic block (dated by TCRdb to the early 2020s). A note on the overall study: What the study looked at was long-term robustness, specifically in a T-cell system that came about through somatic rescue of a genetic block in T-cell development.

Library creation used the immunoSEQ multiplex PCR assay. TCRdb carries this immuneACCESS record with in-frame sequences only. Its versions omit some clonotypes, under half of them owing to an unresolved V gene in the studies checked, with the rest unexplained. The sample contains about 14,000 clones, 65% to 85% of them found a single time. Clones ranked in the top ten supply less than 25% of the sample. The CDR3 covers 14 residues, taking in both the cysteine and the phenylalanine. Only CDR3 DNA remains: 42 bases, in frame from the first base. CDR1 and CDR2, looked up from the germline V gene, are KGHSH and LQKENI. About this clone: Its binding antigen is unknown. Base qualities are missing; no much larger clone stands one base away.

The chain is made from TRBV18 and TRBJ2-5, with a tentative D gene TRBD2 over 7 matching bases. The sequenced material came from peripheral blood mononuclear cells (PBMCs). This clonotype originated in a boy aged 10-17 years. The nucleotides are TGTGCAACCTCCGGTGGGGGGGCCCGGGAGACCCAGTACTTC. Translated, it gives CATSGGGARETQYF.